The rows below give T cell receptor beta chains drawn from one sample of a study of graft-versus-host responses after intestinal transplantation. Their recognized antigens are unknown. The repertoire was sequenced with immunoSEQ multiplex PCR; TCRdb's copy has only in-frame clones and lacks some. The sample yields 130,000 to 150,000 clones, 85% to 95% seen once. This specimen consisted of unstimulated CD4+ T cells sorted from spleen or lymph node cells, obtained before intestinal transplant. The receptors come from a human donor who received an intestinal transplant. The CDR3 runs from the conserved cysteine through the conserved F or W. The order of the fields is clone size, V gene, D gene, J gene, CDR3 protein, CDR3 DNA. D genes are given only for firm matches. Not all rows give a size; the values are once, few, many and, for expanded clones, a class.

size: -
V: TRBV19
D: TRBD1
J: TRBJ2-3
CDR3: CASSIPDRARDTQYF
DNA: TGTGCCAGTAGTATCCCGGACAGGGCGAGGGATACGCAGTATTTT

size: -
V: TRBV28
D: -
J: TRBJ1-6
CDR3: CASSFILPALLNSPLHF
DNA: TGTGCCAGCAGTTTTATACTCCCCGCACTCCTTAATTCACCCCTCCACTTT

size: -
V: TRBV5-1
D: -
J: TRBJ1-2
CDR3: CASSLAGAPWSNYGYTF
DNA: TGCGCCAGCAGCTTGGCAGGGGCTCCCTGGTCTAACTATGGCTACACCTTC

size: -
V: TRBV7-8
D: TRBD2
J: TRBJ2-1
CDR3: CASSLGGTSVFF
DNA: TGTGCCAGCAGCTTAGGGGGGACTAGCGTGTTCTTC

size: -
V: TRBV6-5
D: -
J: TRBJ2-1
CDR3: CASSYSRSRHEQFF
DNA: TGTGCCAGCAGTTATTCGAGGTCAAGGCATGAGCAGTTCTTC

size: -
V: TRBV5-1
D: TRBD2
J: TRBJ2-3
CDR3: CASSRTSTTDTQYF
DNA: TGCGCCAGCAGTAGGACTAGCACCACAGATACGCAGTATTTT

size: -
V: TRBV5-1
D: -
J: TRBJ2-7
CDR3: CASSLGLEAYEQYF
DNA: TGCGCCAGCAGCTTGGGGCTAGAAGCCTACGAGCAGTACTTC

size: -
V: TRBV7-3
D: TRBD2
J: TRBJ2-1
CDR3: CASSLTPGTSGKHNEQFF
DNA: TGTGCCAGCAGCTTAACGCCGGGGACTAGCGGGAAACACAATGAGCAGTTCTTC

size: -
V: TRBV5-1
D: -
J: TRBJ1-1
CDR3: CASSLQKNTEAFF
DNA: TGCGCCAGCAGCTTACAGAAGAACACTGAAGCTTTCTTT

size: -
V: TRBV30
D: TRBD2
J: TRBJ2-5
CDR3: CAWSEWRGLRETQYF
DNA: TGTGCCTGGAGTGAGTGGAGGGGACTACGGGAGACCCAGTACTTC

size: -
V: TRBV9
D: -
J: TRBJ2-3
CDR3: CASSEGGTSTDTQYF
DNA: TGTGCCAGCAGCGAGGGCGGAACTAGCACAGATACGCAGTATTTT

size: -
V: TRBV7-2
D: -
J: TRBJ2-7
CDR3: CASSSEVSYEQYF
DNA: TGTGCCAGCAGCTCGGAGGTCTCCTACGAGCAGTACTTC

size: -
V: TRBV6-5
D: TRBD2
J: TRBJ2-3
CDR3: CASSFQAGAGTDTQYF
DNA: TGTGCCAGCAGTTTCCAAGCGGGAGCGGGCACAGATACGCAGTATTTT

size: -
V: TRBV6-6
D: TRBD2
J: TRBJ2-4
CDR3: CASSRSGTTKNIQYF
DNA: TGTGCCAGCAGCCGTAGCGGGACGACCAAAAACATTCAGTACTTC

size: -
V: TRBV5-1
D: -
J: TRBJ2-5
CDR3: CASMGIETQYF
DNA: TGCGCCAGCATGGGTATCGAGACCCAGTACTTC

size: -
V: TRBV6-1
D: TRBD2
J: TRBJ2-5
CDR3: CASSEAGGRGETQYF
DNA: TGTGCCAGCAGTGAAGCGGGCGGGAGAGGGGAGACCCAGTACTTC

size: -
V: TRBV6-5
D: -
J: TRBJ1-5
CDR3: CASSYRQGHQPQHF
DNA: TGTGCCAGCAGTTACAGGCAGGGCCATCAGCCCCAGCATTTT

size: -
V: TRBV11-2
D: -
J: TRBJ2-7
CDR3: CASSRSGTTYEQYF
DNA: TGTGCCAGCAGCCGATCGGGGACAACATACGAGCAGTACTTC

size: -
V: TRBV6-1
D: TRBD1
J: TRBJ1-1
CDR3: CASSEILGQGFFGAFF
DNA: TGTGCCAGCAGTGAGATACTGGGACAGGGGTTTTTTGGGGCTTTCTTT

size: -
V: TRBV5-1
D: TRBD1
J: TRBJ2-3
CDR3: CASSSLTGDRMDTQYF
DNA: TGCGCCAGCAGCTCATTGACAGGGGACCGGATGGATACGCAGTATTTT

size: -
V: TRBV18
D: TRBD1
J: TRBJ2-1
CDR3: CASSLRDRASLIEYNEQFF
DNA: TGTGCCAGCTCTTTAAGGGACAGGGCCTCCCTAATAGAGTACAATGAGCAGTTCTTC

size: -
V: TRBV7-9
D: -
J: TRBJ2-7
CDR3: CASSLGAELYEQYF
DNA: TGTGCCAGCAGCTTAGGGGCAGAGCTCTACGAGCAGTACTTC

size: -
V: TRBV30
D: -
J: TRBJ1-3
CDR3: CAWKLSSGNTIYF
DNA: TGTGCCTGGAAATTGAGCTCTGGAAACACCATATATTTT

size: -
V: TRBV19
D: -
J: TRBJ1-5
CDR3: CASTSGNQPQHF
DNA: TGTGCCAGTACCAGTGGCAATCAGCCCCAGCATTTT

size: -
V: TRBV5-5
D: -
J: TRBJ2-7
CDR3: CASSLASYEQYF
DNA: TGTGCCAGCAGCTTGGCGTCCTACGAGCAGTACTTC

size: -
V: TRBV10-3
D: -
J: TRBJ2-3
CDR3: CAIGSDTGTDTQYF
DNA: TGTGCCATCGGATCCGACACCGGCACAGATACGCAGTATTTT

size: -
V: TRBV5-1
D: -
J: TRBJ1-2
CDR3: CASRDSSLSNYGYTF
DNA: TGCGCCAGCAGGGACAGTTCGCTATCTAACTATGGCTACACCTTC

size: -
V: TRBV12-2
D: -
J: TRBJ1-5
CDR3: CASRLQNSQGASDQPQHF
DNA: TGTGCAAGTCGCTTGCAAAATTCACAGGGGGCGAGTGATCAGCCCCAGCATTTT

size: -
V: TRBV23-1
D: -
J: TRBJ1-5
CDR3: CAKSGGLSNQPQHF
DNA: TGCGCCAAGAGCGGGGGCCTTAGCAATCAGCCCCAGCATTTT

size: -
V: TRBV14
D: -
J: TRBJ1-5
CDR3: CASSHPNQPQHF
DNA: TGTGCCAGCAGCCACCCTAATCAGCCCCAGCATTTT

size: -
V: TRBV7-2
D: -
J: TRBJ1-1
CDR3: CASSLGGKNTEAFF
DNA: TGTGCCAGCAGCCTGGGGGGCAAGAACACTGAAGCTTTCTTT

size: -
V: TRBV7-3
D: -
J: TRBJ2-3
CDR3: CASSVETGTEGDTQYF
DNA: TGTGCCAGCAGCGTGGAGACAGGAACCGAGGGAGATACGCAGTATTTT

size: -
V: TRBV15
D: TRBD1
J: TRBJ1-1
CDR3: CATSRGWGQGVSATWNAEAFF
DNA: TGTGCCACCAGCAGAGGTTGGGGACAGGGGGTCTCCGCGACCTGGAACGCTGAAGCTTTCTTT

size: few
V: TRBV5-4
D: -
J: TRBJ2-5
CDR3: CASRSTGMETQYF
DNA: TGTGCCAGCAGATCTACAGGGATGGAGACCCAGTACTTC

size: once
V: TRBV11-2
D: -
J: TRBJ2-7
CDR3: CASSLRTVYEQYF
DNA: TGTGCCAGCAGCTTAAGGACAGTCTACGAGCAGTACTTC

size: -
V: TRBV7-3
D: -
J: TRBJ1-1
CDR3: CARRDSNIEAFF
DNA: TGTGCCAGGCGAGACTCGAACATTGAAGCTTTCTTT

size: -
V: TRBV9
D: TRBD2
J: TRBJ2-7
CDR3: CASSVGEGGSHEQYF
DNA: TGTGCCAGCAGCGTAGGGGAGGGAGGGTCCCACGAGCAGTACTTC

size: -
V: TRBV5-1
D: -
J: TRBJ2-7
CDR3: CASSLPRDEQYF
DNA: TGCGCCAGCAGCTTGCCCCGGGACGAGCAGTACTTC

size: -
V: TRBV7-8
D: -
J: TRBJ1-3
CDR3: CASSPGYSGNTIYF
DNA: TGTGCCAGCAGCCCAGGGTACTCTGGAAACACCATATATTTT

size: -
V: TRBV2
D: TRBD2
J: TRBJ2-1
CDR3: CASRIAGGSYNEQFF
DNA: TGTGCCAGCAGAATAGCGGGAGGATCCTACAATGAGCAGTTCTTC

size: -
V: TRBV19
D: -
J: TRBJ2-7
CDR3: CASRDGQGGSREQYF
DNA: TGTGCCAGTAGGGATGGGCAGGGAGGATCTAGAGAGCAGTACTTC

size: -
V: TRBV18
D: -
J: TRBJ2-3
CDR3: CASSPRASTDTQYF
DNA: TGTGCCAGCTCACCGCGGGCCAGCACAGATACGCAGTATTTT

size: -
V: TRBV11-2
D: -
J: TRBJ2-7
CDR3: CASSLEIRARRSYEQYF
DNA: TGTGCCAGCAGTTTAGAAATTCGAGCCAGGCGCTCCTACGAGCAGTACTTC

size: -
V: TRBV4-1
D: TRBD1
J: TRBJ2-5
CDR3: CASSQPTGGRETQYF
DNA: TGCGCCAGCAGCCAACCGACAGGGGGTCGGGAGACCCAGTACTTC

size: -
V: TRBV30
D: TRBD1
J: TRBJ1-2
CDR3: CARDRGYGYTF
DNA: TGTGCCCGGGACAGGGGCTATGGCTACACCTTC

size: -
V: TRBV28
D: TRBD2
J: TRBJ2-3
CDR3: CASRPGTSGEDTQYF
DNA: TGTGCCAGCAGACCCGGGACTAGCGGGGAAGATACGCAGTATTTT

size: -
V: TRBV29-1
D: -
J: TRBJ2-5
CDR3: CSVDWQTQETQYF
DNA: TGCAGCGTTGATTGGCAGACCCAAGAGACCCAGTACTTC

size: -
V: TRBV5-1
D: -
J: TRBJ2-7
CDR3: CASSSLSTLTYEQYF
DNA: TGCGCCAGCAGCTCGCTTTCGACACTCACCTACGAGCAGTACTTC

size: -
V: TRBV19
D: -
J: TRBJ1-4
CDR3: CASSPRTGGTNEKLFF
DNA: TGTGCCAGTAGTCCCCGGACGGGGGGGACTAATGAAAAACTGTTTTTT

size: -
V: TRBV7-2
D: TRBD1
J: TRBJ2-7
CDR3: CASSQGDPLSYEQYF
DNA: TGTGCCAGCAGCCAGGGGGACCCTCTCTCCTACGAGCAGTACTTC

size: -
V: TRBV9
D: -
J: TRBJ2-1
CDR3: CASSDPGTWRENEQFF
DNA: TGTGCCAGCAGCGATCCGGGCACCTGGCGAGAAAATGAGCAGTTCTTC

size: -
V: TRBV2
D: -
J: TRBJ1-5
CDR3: CASRAEFNQPQHF
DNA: TGTGCCAGCAGGGCGGAGTTCAATCAGCCCCAGCATTTT